This TCR beta chain emerged from a study of shared clonotypes between healthy human individuals. On this clone itself: The target antigen is unknown. Other DNA variants within this sample encode the same CDR3.

Study-level points and caveats: Several donors had 4% to 5% of their naive CD4 clonotypes in common. Blood alone was sampled, and tissue repertoires likely differ.

CD4+ cells underwent separation, giving CD45RA+ naive and CD45RA-negative memory subsets. At deep level, the assay was performed. Method: immunoSEQ multiplex PCR; TCRdb's copy keeps in-frame clones and lacks some. The sample carries roughly 1,100,000 clones, about 80% recorded once. The germline CDR1 and CDR2 sequences are SGHVS and FQNEAQ. Trimming took 4 bases from V and 0 from J; bases not matched to a gene: 1. The CDR3 totals 14 residues. This rearrangement joins TRBV7-8 to TRBJ2-7; TRBD2 agrees at 9 bases. This sequence was found in a man between 18 and 29 years old in good health. Sequences were obtained from memory CD4+ T cells sorted from blood. Subset denoted: CD45RA-negative fraction. CDR3 in DNA: TGTGCCAGCAGCTCTAGCGGGGTCTCCTACGAGCAGTACTTC. It encodes CASSSSGVSYEQYF.